This T cell receptor (beta chain) is drawn from a study of long-term antiretroviral therapy in people with HIV. The CDR3 is 11 residues long. Looked up from germline, CDR1 is MNHNY and CDR2 is SVGAGI (reference sequence). Trimming stripped 1 base from V and 6 bases from J, with 4 bases between. It was version v3.0 of the immunoSEQ assay that was run at survey level. Sequencing targeted about 35,000-50,000 T-cell genomes per sample. Profiled with immunoSEQ multiplex PCR; TCRdb holds only in-frame clones, not every one. The repertoire consists of 7,500 to 8,500 clones, with over 70% occurring once and the leading ten covering approximately 13%.

Sample: unsorted PBMCs, taken 2.6 years before starting antiretroviral therapy. This chain connects TRBV6-6 to TRBJ2-7; D is uncertain. The sequence came from a man between 40 and 49 years old with HIV. The CDR3 nucleotides read TGTGCCAGCAGTTACTTGGGCGAGCAGTACTTC. Its translation is CASSYLGEQYF.